What follows are 30 T cell receptor beta chains derived from one specimen sequenced in a study of shared clonotypes between healthy human individuals. The table came from immunoSEQ multiplex PCR; TCRdb's copy has only in-frame clones and leaves some out. In the table there are around 370,000 clones, roughly 96% of which are singletons. The sequenced material came from memory CD8+ T cells sorted from blood. The subset: CD45RO+ cells pooled with CCR7-negative TemRA cells. Receptors originate from a man in his thirties or forties in good health.

The chain links TRBV5-4 to TRBJ2-1; 16 nucleotides line up with TRBD2. This CDR3 comprises 17 residues. The J segment lost 5 bases and the V segment lost 4 bases, leaving 6 bases of the junction unmatched. Per the germline V gene, CDR1 is SGHNT and CDR2 is YYREEE (reference sequence). The DNA of the CDR3 is TGTGCCAGCAGCCCCGGGACTAGCGGGAGGGTCCACAATGAGCAGTTCTTC. It is translated as CASSPGTSGRVHNEQFF.

The chain uses TRBV28 and TRBJ1-1; 9 bases agree with TRBD1. There are 17 residues in the CDR3. The germline gives CDR1 MDHEN, CDR2 SYDVKM. With 7 bases clipped from V and 4 bases from J, the junction kept 16 bases outside the gene matches. The CDR3 DNA is TGTGCCAGCATTGCCCCGAGGACAGGGGCTGGGAGCACTGAAGCTTTCTTT. Its translation: CASIAPRTGAGSTEAFF.

The rearrangement uses TRBV6-1 and TRBJ2-1, with D perhaps matching TRBD1 or TRBD2 (5 bases each). CDR3 length: 16 amino acids. The V end was cut by 4 bases, the J end by 4 bases, with 17 bases between. The germline V gene encodes CDR1 MNHNS and CDR2 SASEGT. DNA of the CDR3: TGTGCCAGCAGTGCTGGGGACCTCTCCTATTACAATGAGCAGTTCTTC. Its translation: CASSAGDLSYYNEQFF.

The chain recombines TRBV7-6 with TRBJ2-3; a weak D match, TRBD2 (5 bases). Germline V CDR1 and CDR2: SGHVS, FNYEAQ. Trimming took 1 base from V and 4 from J, leaving 9 bases between them. The CDR3 sequence is 14 residues long. In DNA, the CDR3 is TGTGCCAGCAGCTTAGGGCTAGCTGCAGATACGCAGTATTTT. Protein sequence: CASSLGLAADTQYF.

The chain links TRBV30 to TRBJ2-3, with a possible D match to TRBD2 (6 bases). CDR3 length: 16 residues. Germline V gives CDR1 GTSNPN, CDR2 SVGIG (reference sequence). V was pared by 0 bases and J by 3 bases, with 16 bases between. CDR3 nucleotides: TGTGCCTGGAGTGTCCCTAGCGAGAAAGGTACAGATACGCAGTATTTT. It translates to CAWSVPSEKGTDTQYF.

The rearrangement links TRBV7-2 to TRBJ2-5; TRBD2 might be the D (7 bases). Trimming left V 3 bases short and J 2 bases short, with 13 bases between. Germline lookup yields CDR1 SGHTA and CDR2 FQGNSA. This CDR3 contains 15 residues. Here the CDR3 reads CASSFGGAIQETQYF. The CDR3 region has the DNA TGTGCCAGCAGCTTTGGGGGGGCAATTCAAGAGACCCAGTACTTC.

For this clone: Germline is not matched at one junction end, which may reflect a read error. This chain joins TRBV5-1 and TRBJ2-3, with 8 bases lining up with TRBD2. Germline assignment: CDR1 SGHRS and CDR2 YFSETQ. The CDR3 runs to 15 residues. DNA for the CDR3: TGCGCCAGCACCTTGATATCGGGAGGGCCCGATACGCAGTATTTT. Its protein product is CASTLISGGPDTQYF.

The CDR3 is CATTPEKGTDLGNEQFF. CDR3 DNA sequence: TGTGCCACCACACCCGAGAAAGGGACTGACCTCGGCAATGAGCAGTTCTTC. The chain couples TRBV11-2 to TRBJ2-1; possibly TRBD2 for D (6 bases). Trimming took off 10 bases at V and 6 bases at J, with 28 bases between the two ends. Looked up from germline, CDR1 is SGHAT and CDR2 is FQNNGV. The CDR3 covers 17 residues.

The V call is TRBV14, the J call TRBJ2-1; possibly TRBD2 for D (5 bases). The CDR3 sequence is 16 residues long. Germline-derived CDR1 and CDR2 are SGHDN and FVKESK. Trimming left V 1 base short and J 3 bases short, with 13 bases between. CDR3 residues: CASSQVGSGNYNEQFF. DNA of the CDR3: TGTGCCAGCAGCCAAGTTGGAAGCGGAAACTACAATGAGCAGTTCTTC.

This chain connects TRBV15 to TRBJ1-3; tentatively, D is TRBD1 (5 bases). This CDR3 comprises 17 residues. V was trimmed by 0 bases and J by 4 bases, leaving 16 bases between them. Germline CDR1 LNHNV, CDR2 YYDKDF (reference sequence). CDR3 residues: CATSRDPRGSLGNTIYF. CDR3 DNA: TGTGCCACCAGCAGAGATCCTAGGGGTAGTTTAGGAAACACCATATATTTT.

The chain has TRBV6-5 and TRBJ1-5, with D uncertain. CDR3 length: 15 amino acids. V dropped 0 bases and J dropped 2 bases, with 8 bases sitting between them. From germline, CDR1 is MNHEY and CDR2 SVGAGI. CDR3 coding DNA: TGTGCCAGCAGTTACTCGACGCAGGGCAATCAGCCCCAGCATTTT. This sequence encodes CASSYSTQGNQPQHF.

The chain employs TRBV19 and TRBJ2-5; weak D call: TRBD1 (6 bases). CDR1 and CDR2 from the germline V gene are LNHDA and SQIVND (reference sequence). The V end was cut by 9 bases, the J end by 5 bases, with 13 bases between. CDR3 length: 12 residues. The CDR3 nucleotides are TGTGCCAGCCGAACAGGGCATGAGACCCAGTACTTC. It codes for CASRTGHETQYF. The whole variable domain, filled in from reference TRBV19 and TRBJ2-5, reads DGGITQSPKYLFRKEGQNVTLSCEQNLNHDAMYWYRQDPGQGLRLIYYSQIVNDFQKGDIAEGYSVSREKKESFPLTVTSAQKNPTAFYLCASRTGHETQYFGPGTRLLVL.

The V and J genes are TRBV5-4 and TRBJ1-2, with D unresolved. Germline CDR1 is SGHNT and CDR2 is YYREEE (reference sequence). The V gene lost 0 bases and the J gene lost 4 bases, with 10 bases spanning the gap. CDR3 length: 14 amino acids. The chain's CDR3 is CASSLAPDLYGYTF. The CDR3 DNA sequence: TGTGCCAGCAGCTTGGCGCCGGACCTCTATGGCTACACCTTC.

The J gene is TRBJ2-7, the V gene TRBV5-1, with 11 bases matching TRBD1. Germline CDR1 reads SGHRS; CDR2 reads YFSETQ. The CDR3 has 15 amino acids. V was clipped by 0 bases and J by 3 bases; unmatched bases: 2. The CDR3 DNA sequence: TGCGCCAGCAGCTTGGCCGGGACAGGGGGCTACGAGCAGTACTTC. Protein: CASSLAGTGGYEQYF.

CDR3 amino acids: CASSLTPYEQYF. CDR3 nucleotide sequence: TGTGCCAGCAGCCTTACCCCCTACGAGCAGTACTTC. The chain recombines TRBV7-8 with TRBJ2-7; unclear D gene. Germline V CDR1 and CDR2: SGHVS, FQNEAQ. The CDR3 has 12 amino acids. V was trimmed by 5 bases and J by 2 bases, leaving 7 bases between them.

This chain joins TRBV7-6 and TRBJ2-1; TRBD2 agrees at 8 bases. Unmatched junction bases numbered 8, after V lost 4 bases and J lost 3 bases. Germline CDR1 is SGHVS and CDR2 is FNYEAQ. The CDR3 has 16 residues. The CDR3 region has the DNA TGTGCCAGCAGCTCACTGGGACTAGTCGACTACAATGAGCAGTTCTTC. As protein: CASSSLGLVDYNEQFF.

Regarding this clone: Other DNA sequences of this sample code for an identical CDR3. This chain links TRBV4-1 with TRBJ2-5, with D unclear. Trimming pared 1 base from V and 1 base from J, leaving 4 bases between. CDR1 and CDR2 (germline): MGHRA, YSYEKL. The length of the CDR3 is 13 residues. This CDR3 reads CASSQAVQETQYF. The CDR3 nucleotides are TGCGCCAGCAGCCAAGCGGTCCAAGAGACCCAGTACTTC.

This clone was seen only a few times. In nucleotides, the CDR3 is TGTGCCAGCAGCTTGTCTTTCGCGGGAGGGATTGGCTCCTACAATGAGCAGTTCTTC. Translation gives CASSLSFAGGIGSYNEQFF. The genes are TRBV5-5 and TRBJ2-1; 9 bases are shared with TRBD2. Per germline, CDR1 SGHKS and CDR2 YYEKEE (reference sequence). This CDR3 is 19 amino acids long. Germline trimming cut 1 base from V and 0 bases from J; bases unmatched to any gene: 11.

The chain has TRBV6-1 and TRBJ1-2, with TRBD1 matching 8 bases. Germline CDR1 reads MNHNS; CDR2 reads SASEGT. J was trimmed by 6 bases and V by 2 bases; bases with no gene match: 2. The CDR3 is 13 amino acids. CDR3 in amino acids: CASSENRGNGYTF. CDR3 nucleotide sequence: TGTGCCAGCAGTGAAAACAGGGGGAATGGCTACACCTTC.

V usage is TRBV7-9 and J usage is TRBJ2-3; TRBD2 aligns across 7 bases. Germline-derived CDR1 and CDR2 are SEHNR and FQNEAQ (reference sequence). V lost 1 base to trimming and J lost 1 base; unmatched junction nucleotides: 5. The CDR3 loop spans 16 amino acids. CDR3 sequence reads: CASSLEGLAGTDTQYF. DNA of the CDR3: TGTGCCAGCAGCTTAGAGGGGCTAGCGGGCACAGATACGCAGTATTTT.

This clone was seen once. The chain employs TRBV15 and TRBJ1-5, with D maybe TRBD1 (6 bases). Germline V gene data show CDR1 as LNHNV and CDR2 as YYDKDF (reference sequence). The CDR3 has 14 residues. The V and J ends lost 0 bases and 5 bases respectively, with 8 bases between them. The DNA for the CDR3 is TGTGCCACCAGCAGAGAACCAGGGGATCAGCCCCAGCATTTT. Translation: CATSREPGDQPQHF.

This chain uses TRBV9 with TRBJ2-2; TRBD2 matches 7 bases. The junction had 6 bases not matched to a gene; V was cut back by 0 bases and J by 7 bases. Germline lookup yields CDR1 SGDLS and CDR2 YYNGEE. The CDR3 consists of 15 residues. CDR3 residues: CASSVALAARGELFF. For the CDR3, the DNA is TGTGCCAGCAGCGTAGCTCTAGCGGCCCGCGGGGAGCTGTTTTTT.

V and J are TRBV30 and TRBJ2-3, with a weak D call TRBD2 (5 bases). V gave up 2 bases and J gave up 6 bases, with 9 bases separating them. This CDR3 region has 12 residues. Germline V lookup: CDR1 GTSNPN, CDR2 SVGIG (reference sequence). Here the CDR3 DNA reads TGTGCCTGGAGTCCGCCGGGGGATACGCAGTATTTT. Translating gives CAWSPPGDTQYF.

CDR3 region: CSAREGNEQFF. CDR3 DNA: TGCAGTGCTAGAGAGGGTAATGAGCAGTTCTTC. The chain combines TRBV20-1 with TRBJ2-1, with no clear D. The CDR3 is 11 amino acids. Per germline, CDR1 DFQATT and CDR2 SNEGSKA (reference sequence). V dropped 0 bases and J dropped 7 bases, with 4 bases sitting between them.

V usage is TRBV9 and J usage is TRBJ1-5; maybe TRBD1 (5 bases). The CDR3 extends over 15 amino acids. Germline CDR1 is SGDLS and CDR2 is YYNGEE. Trimming shortened V by 4 bases and J by 2 bases, and 13 bases separated the two germline ends. CDR3 DNA: TGTGCCAGCAGCCCAGGGAATGTCGGCAATCAGCCCCAGCATTTT. Translated, it gives CASSPGNVGNQPQHF.

V usage is TRBV29-1 and J usage is TRBJ2-7; no definite D call. In germline, CDR1 is SQVTM, CDR2 ANQGSEA. The CDR3 length is 12 residues. V shed 4 bases and J shed 2 bases, with 9 bases lying between them. CDR3 nucleotides: TGCAGCGTTGTGGGTGGGACCTACGAGCAGTACTTC. It codes for CSVVGGTYEQYF.

The DNA of the CDR3 is TGTGCCAGCAGCTTAGTTTACCCGGGTTTCGGCAATGAGCAGTTCTTC. Translation: CASSLVYPGFGNEQFF. This chain joins TRBV11-3 and TRBJ2-1; D call uncertain. V was clipped by 1 base and J by 6 bases, with 16 bases between them. Germline assignment: CDR1 SGHNT and CDR2 YENEEA. This CDR3 comprises 16 residues.

This rearrangement joins TRBV27 to TRBJ1-1, with D unresolved. Deletions cut 6 bases from V and 0 bases from J, with 8 bases between. This CDR3 has 13 amino acids. Germline CDR1 is MNHEY and CDR2 is SMNVEV (reference sequence). CDR3 sequence (DNA): TGTGCCAGCAGGCTGGCCCTGAACACTGAAGCTTTCTTT. Its protein is CASRLALNTEAFF.

The genes are TRBV5-6 and TRBJ2-3; D might be TRBD2 (6 bases). V dropped 5 bases and J dropped 2 bases, with 12 bases sitting between them. The CDR3 loop spans 14 amino acids. Germline V gene data show CDR1 as SGHDT and CDR2 as YYEEEE. The CDR3 loop is CASRSREYTDTQYF. CDR3 nucleotide sequence: TGTGCCAGCAGGTCCCGGGAGTACACAGATACGCAGTATTTT.

The rearrangement uses TRBV27 and TRBJ2-7; D ambiguous. This CDR3 region has 17 residues. The germline CDR1 and CDR2 sequences are MNHEY and SMNVEV (reference sequence). V lost 2 bases to trimming and J lost 2 bases, with 19 bases between them. This CDR3 is CASSLTRSRMEAYEQYF. The CDR3 DNA is TGTGCCAGCAGTTTAACCAGGAGCAGGATGGAAGCCTACGAGCAGTACTTC.